The 24 T cell receptor beta chains below were found in one sample sequenced in a study of blood T cell repertoires in COVID-19. The repertoire was sequenced with immunoSEQ multiplex PCR; TCRdb's copy has only in-frame clones and lacks some. Here the sample spans roughly 100,000 clones, roughly 91% being singletons. Material for sequencing was peripheral blood. All receptors derive from a human donor in a cohort sampled during active COVID-19.

The rearrangement joins TRBV20-1 to TRBJ2-1, with 9 nucleotides matching TRBD1. V was clipped by 6 bases and J by 7 bases; unmatched bases: 1. The CDR3 is made up of 11 amino acids. The germline CDR1 and CDR2 sequences are DFQATT and SNEGSKA (reference sequence). The CDR3: CSATGGNEQFF. The CDR3 bases are TGCAGTGCGACAGGGGGAAATGAGCAGTTCTTC.

This sequence joins TRBV6-1 and TRBJ2-3; 12 bases fit TRBD2. Germline assignment: CDR1 MNHNS and CDR2 SASEGT. V lost 1 base, J lost 5 bases, and 7 bases stayed unmatched. This CDR3 region has 17 residues. CDR3 bases: TGTGCCAGCAGTGAAGGCCTAGCGGGGGGGCAGGTAGATACGCAGTATTTT. It specifies CASSEGLAGGQVDTQYF.

The rearrangement links TRBV30 to TRBJ1-4; no firm D call. The V gene lost 3 bases and the J gene lost 10 bases, with 9 bases spanning the gap. This CDR3 comprises 11 residues. Germline-derived CDR1 and CDR2 are GTSNPN and SVGIG (reference sequence). CDR3 amino acids: CAWSSPIKLFF. In nucleotides, the CDR3 is TGTGCCTGGAGCTCCCCTATAAAACTGTTTTTT.

This chain joins TRBV28 and TRBJ1-4; 9 bases are shared with TRBD1. Germline CDR1 is MDHEN and CDR2 is SYDVKM. J lost 0 bases, V lost 6 bases, and 5 bases had no gene match. This CDR3 region has 16 residues. The CDR3 DNA follows: TGTGCCAGCAGCCAACAGGGGGCGGCAACTAATGAAAAACTGTTTTTT. This encodes CASSQQGAATNEKLFF.

The chain combines TRBV5-1 with TRBJ2-1, with 11 positions matching TRBD2. V was pared by 0 bases and J by 8 bases, with 7 bases of the junction left unmatched. Germline CDR1 reads SGHRS; CDR2 reads YFSETQ. CDR3 length: 16 amino acids. CDR3 coding DNA: TGCGCCAGCAGCTTGGCGTTAGCGGGAGGGCTCGATGAGCAGTTCTTC. Translated: CASSLALAGGLDEQFF.

This sequence joins TRBV10-3 and TRBJ2-7; 8 positions agree with TRBD2. There are 11 residues in the CDR3. With 6 bases clipped from V and 6 bases from J, the junction kept 1 base outside the gene matches. CDR1 ENHRY and CDR2 SYGVKD come from the germline V gene. This CDR3 reads CAISREGEQYF. The CDR3 DNA reads TGTGCCATCAGCCGGGAGGGCGAGCAGTACTTC.

The rearrangement links TRBV29-1 to TRBJ1-1; the match to TRBD1 covers 12 bases. The trim removed 7 bases at V and 4 bases at J, leaving 7 bases unmatched. The germline CDR1 and CDR2 sequences are SQVTM and ANQGSEA. This CDR3 is 14 amino acids long. The CDR3 DNA follows: TGCAGCGGCGGGACAGGGGGCGAGGGCACTGAAGCTTTCTTT. Amino acids: CSGGTGGEGTEAFF.

This chain uses TRBV23-1 with TRBJ2-7; D is ambiguous. TRBV23-1 is annotated as an ORF whose role is uncertain. With 4 bases removed from V and 3 bases from J, the gap between germline ends came to 16 bases. The CDR3 covers 15 residues. The CDR3 spells CASSLRSLRDYEQYF. DNA of the CDR3: TGCGCCAGCAGTCTCCGAAGCTTACGAGACTACGAGCAGTACTTC.

This chain uses TRBV27 with TRBJ1-1; D remains unclear. This CDR3 comprises 16 residues. Germline V lookup: CDR1 MNHEY, CDR2 SMNVEV (reference sequence). Deletions cut 7 bases from V and 0 bases from J, with 18 bases between. The CDR3 here is CASKPPRGWMNTEAFF. The CDR3, as DNA: TGTGCCAGCAAACCCCCTCGGGGTTGGATGAACACTGAAGCTTTCTTT.

The chain is built from TRBV6-4 and TRBJ1-5; tentative D call: TRBD1 (5 bases). V was shortened by 7 bases and J by 6 bases, with 10 bases between the two germline ends. The length of the CDR3 is 12 residues. Germline V gene sequence: CDR1 MRHNA, CDR2 SNTAGT. CDR3 residues: CASIGARQPQHF. In DNA, the CDR3 is TGTGCCAGCATTGGGGCGCGTCAGCCCCAGCATTTT.

This clone appeared a single time. Other DNA sequences in the same sample also yield this CDR3. The J gene is TRBJ1-6, the V gene TRBV3-1 (or the pseudogene TRBV3-2); no clear D gene. Germline V lookup: CDR1 LGHDT, CDR2 YNNKEL (reference sequence). V dropped 6 bases and J dropped 7 bases, with 16 bases sitting between them. CDR3 length: 15 amino acids. The CDR3 region is CASSRREEWNSPLHF. Here the CDR3 DNA reads TGTGCCAGCAGTCGTAGGGAGGAATGGAATTCACCCCTCCACTTT.

The CDR3 DNA sequence: TGCGCCAGCAGCCCCGGGACAGGGGGGTATCAAGAGACCCAGTACTTC. Amino acid sequence: CASSPGTGGYQETQYF. The chain carries TRBV5-1 and TRBJ2-5; 11 bases align to TRBD1. The CDR3 is 16 amino acids. CDR1 and CDR2 (germline): SGHRS, YFSETQ. V was pared by 4 bases and J by 2 bases, with 7 bases of the junction left unmatched. The full variable domain, with the rest looked up from reference TRBV5-1 and TRBJ2-5, is KAGVTQTPRYLIKTRGQQVTLSCSPISGHRSVSWYQQTPGQGLQFLFEYFSETQRNKGNFPGRFSGRQFSNSRSEMNVSTLELGDSALYLCASSPGTGGYQETQYFGPGTRLLVL.

The chain is built from TRBV6-1 and TRBJ2-1, with D possibly TRBD1 on 5 matching bases. Per the germline V gene, CDR1 is MNHNS and CDR2 is SASEGT. Trimming took 2 bases from V and 5 from J, leaving 10 bases between them. There are 14 residues in the CDR3. CDR3 region: CASSERGRNNEQFF. In DNA, the CDR3 is TGTGCCAGCAGTGAAAGGGGCAGAAACAATGAGCAGTTCTTC.

This chain uses TRBV19 with TRBJ1-6; D gene ambiguous. Trimming took 4 bases from V and 7 from J, leaving 14 bases between them. The CDR3 consists of 15 residues. Germline CDR1 LNHDA, CDR2 SQIVND (reference sequence). The CDR3 nucleotides are TGTGCCAGTAGTAGGGAGTGGACGCGGAATTCACCCCTCCACTTT. This encodes CASSREWTRNSPLHF. Full variable domain (outside the CDR3, taken from reference TRBV19 and TRBJ1-6): DGGITQSPKYLFRKEGQNVTLSCEQNLNHDAMYWYRQDPGQGLRLIYYSQIVNDFQKGDIAEGYSVSREKKESFPLTVTSAQKNPTAFYLCASSREWTRNSPLHFGNGTRLTVT.

The chain is built from TRBV2 and TRBJ2-2; maybe TRBD2 (6 bases). The CDR3 has 15 residues. Germline V lookup: CDR1 SNHLY, CDR2 FYNNEI. Trimming cost V 6 bases and J 5 bases, with 16 bases left between them. The CDR3 here is CASRAPGGRTGELFF. CDR3 nucleotide sequence: TGTGCCAGCAGAGCCCCCGGAGGGCGAACCGGGGAGCTGTTTTTT.

The chain couples TRBV6-5 to TRBJ1-1; 9 bases line up with TRBD1. Germline loops: CDR1 MNHEY, CDR2 SVGAGI. The CDR3 contains 11 residues. J was trimmed by 12 bases and V by 6 bases; bases with no gene match: 5. CDR3 region: CASRNRGPTFF. The CDR3 region has the DNA TGTGCCAGCAGAAACAGGGGGCCGACTTTCTTT.

The genes are TRBV18 and TRBJ2-3, with 9 bases aligning to TRBD2. Germline V lookup: CDR1 KGHSH, CDR2 LQKENI. This CDR3 is 18 amino acids long. V lost 6 bases, J lost 2 bases, and 15 bases stayed unmatched. The DNA for the CDR3 is TGTGCCAGCTCGCCGACCAATAGGCTAGCGGGGCTCACAGATACGCAGTATTTT. This encodes CASSPTNRLAGLTDTQYF.

The chain recombines TRBV28 with TRBJ1-1, with D perhaps TRBD1 (5 bases). The germline V gene has CDR1 MDHEN and CDR2 SYDVKM. The CDR3 sequence is 13 residues long. Trimming cost V 2 bases and J 6 bases, with 10 bases left between them. CDR3 nucleotides: TGTGCCAGCAGTTTAAACCAGGGCGCTGAAGCTTTCTTT. It translates to CASSLNQGAEAFF.

This rearrangement joins TRBV3-1 (or the pseudogene TRBV3-2) to TRBJ2-7; TRBD2 matches 13 bases. The ends lost 0 bases at V and 5 bases at J; junction bases unmatched: 1. The CDR3 runs 15 residues. Germline V gene data show CDR1 as LGHDT and CDR2 as YNNKEL (reference sequence). The CDR3 protein is CASSQEGLAGHEQYF. Written as DNA, the CDR3 is TGTGCCAGCAGCCAAGAGGGACTAGCGGGACACGAGCAGTACTTC.

The rearrangement links TRBV29-1 to TRBJ2-3; TRBD2 is a possible D gene (6 bases). This CDR3 has 11 residues. The V and J ends lost 7 bases and 7 bases respectively, with 12 bases between them. From germline, CDR1 is SQVTM and CDR2 ANQGSEA. The CDR3 DNA is TGCAGCGGAAGACTAGTTAATACGCAGTATTTT. It specifies CSGRLVNTQYF.

This clone has only one observation. The CDR3 here is CASSLENGNYGYTF. The CDR3 region has the DNA TGTGCCAGCAGCTTAGAGAACGGTAACTATGGCTACACCTTC. V usage is TRBV13 and J usage is TRBJ1-2; D gene unclear. This CDR3 contains 14 residues. The germline CDR1 and CDR2 sequences are PRHDT and FYEKMQ (reference sequence). Trimming cost V 1 base and J 1 base, with 7 bases left between them.

V and J are TRBV14 and TRBJ2-1; 12 bases fit TRBD2. The trim removed 0 bases at V and 13 bases at J, leaving 7 bases unmatched. From germline, CDR1 is SGHDN and CDR2 FVKESK. The CDR3 is 15 amino acids. CDR3 protein: CASSQEGLAGGLQFF. The CDR3 nucleotides are TGTGCCAGCAGCCAAGAGGGGCTAGCGGGAGGGCTCCAGTTCTTC.

This clone was detected once. V is TRBV9 and J is TRBJ1-3; TRBD1 matches at 10 bases. Germline values: CDR1 SGDLS, CDR2 YYNGEE. With V trimmed by 0 bases and J by 4 bases, 10 bases remained unmatched. This CDR3 has 18 amino acids. The CDR3 DNA sequence: TGTGCCAGCAGCGTAGCCCCGGGACAGGGGCATTCAGGAAACACCATATATTTT. Translated: CASSVAPGQGHSGNTIYF.

This clone has a single count. The chain employs TRBV3-1 (or the pseudogene TRBV3-2) and TRBJ1-6; D gene unclear. Germline V gene lookup returns CDR1 LGHDT and CDR2 YNNKEL (reference sequence). The V end lost 4 bases, the J end lost 13 bases, and 14 bases lay between the germline ends. CDR3 length: 13 amino acids. The CDR3 DNA reads as TGTGCCAGCAGCCCGAATGGTCCTGGCCCCCTCCACTTT. Its protein is CASSPNGPGPLHF.